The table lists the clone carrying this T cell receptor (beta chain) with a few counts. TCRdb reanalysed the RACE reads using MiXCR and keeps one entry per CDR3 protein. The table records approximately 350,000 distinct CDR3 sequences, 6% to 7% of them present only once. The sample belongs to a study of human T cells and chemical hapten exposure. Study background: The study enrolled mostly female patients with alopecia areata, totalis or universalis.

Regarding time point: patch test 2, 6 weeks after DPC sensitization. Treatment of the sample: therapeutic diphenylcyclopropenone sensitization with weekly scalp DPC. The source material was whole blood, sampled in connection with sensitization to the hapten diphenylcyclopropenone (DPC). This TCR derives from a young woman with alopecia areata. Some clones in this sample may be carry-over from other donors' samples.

The CDR3, as DNA: TGTGCCAGCAGCTTGAACGGTCCCCCAGGGAAAGAAGCTTTCTTT. Encoded protein: CASSLNGPPGKEAFF. The rearrangement joins TRBV7-9 to TRBJ1-1; weak D call: TRBD1 (5 bases). V was cut by 3 bases and J by 8 bases, with 19 bases left in between. The CDR3 spans 15 residues. The germline CDR1 and CDR2 sequences are SEHNR and FQNEAQ (reference sequence). The full variable domain, with the rest looked up from reference TRBV7-9 and TRBJ1-1, is DTGVSQNPRHKITKRGQNVTFRCDPISEHNRLYWYRQTLGQGPEFLTYFQNEAQLEKSRLLSDRFSAERPKGSFSTLEIQRTEQGDSAMYLCASSLNGPPGKEAFFGQGTRLTVV.